The T cell receptor (beta chain) under discussion was sequenced for a study of beta chain features in type 1 diabetes. General study findings and limits: Insertion counts at VDJ junctions were lower in type 1 diabetes patients, who also showed more deletions there. The study found moderately but significantly shorter TCRB CDR3s in all four CD4+ subsets of Type 1 diabetes patients. The study found that naive, central memory and Treg TCRB repertoires appeared more similar in patients than in healthy donors.

This clone appeared a few times. The antigen remains undetermined. The germline V gene has CDR1 SGHTA and CDR2 FQGTGA. V lost 0 bases, J lost 2 bases, and 8 bases lay in between. There are 15 residues in the CDR3. What was sequenced were expressed TCRB transcripts, since all of the isolated RNA had been reverse transcribed. The protocol was immunoSEQ multiplex PCR, while the TCRdb copy is restricted to in-frame clones and leaves out a portion. Of 500,000 to 700,000 clones in the sample, less than 20% were seen once. Cell sorting via CD45RO/CCR7/CD25/CD127/CD95/CD27 was performed to obtain CD4+ naive, central memory, regulatory and stem cell-like memory cells.

This sequence joins TRBV7-3 and TRBJ2-1; possible D gene TRBD2, 6 bases. This clonotype originated in a man aged 18 to 35 in good health. The sequenced sample consisted of naive CD4+ T cells from blood. The CDR3, as DNA: TGTGCCAGCAGCTTAACGCGGGGTGCCTACAATGAGCAGTTCTTC. This encodes CASSLTRGAYNEQFF.